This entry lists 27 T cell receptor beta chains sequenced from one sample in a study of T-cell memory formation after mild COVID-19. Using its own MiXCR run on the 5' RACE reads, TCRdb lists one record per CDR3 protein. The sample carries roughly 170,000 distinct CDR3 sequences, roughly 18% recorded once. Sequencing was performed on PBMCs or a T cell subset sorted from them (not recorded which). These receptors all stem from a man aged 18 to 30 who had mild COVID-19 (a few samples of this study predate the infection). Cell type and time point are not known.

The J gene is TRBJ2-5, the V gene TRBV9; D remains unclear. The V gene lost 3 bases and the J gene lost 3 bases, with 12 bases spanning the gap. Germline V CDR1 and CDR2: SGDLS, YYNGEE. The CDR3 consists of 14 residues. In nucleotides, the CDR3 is TGTGCCAGCAGCGCGACTGTTGATAAAGAGACCCAGTACTTC. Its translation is CASSATVDKETQYF.

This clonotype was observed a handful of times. DNA of the CDR3: TGTGCCAGCAGATTCGACAGGCAGTCCACCGGGGAGCTGTTTTTT. This translates into CASRFDRQSTGELFF. The V gene is TRBV7-2, the J gene TRBJ2-2, with D possibly TRBD1 on 6 matching bases. Germline lookup yields CDR1 SGHTA and CDR2 FQGNSA. CDR3 size: 15 residues. V lost 6 bases, J lost 4 bases, and 15 bases lay in between.

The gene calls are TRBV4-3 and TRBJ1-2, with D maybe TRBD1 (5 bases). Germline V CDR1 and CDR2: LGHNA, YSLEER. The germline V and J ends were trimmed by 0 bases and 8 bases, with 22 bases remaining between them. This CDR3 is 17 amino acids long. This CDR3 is CASSQDSARRVGAGYTF. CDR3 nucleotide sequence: TGCGCCAGCAGCCAAGATTCAGCACGGAGGGTTGGGGCGGGCTACACCTTC.

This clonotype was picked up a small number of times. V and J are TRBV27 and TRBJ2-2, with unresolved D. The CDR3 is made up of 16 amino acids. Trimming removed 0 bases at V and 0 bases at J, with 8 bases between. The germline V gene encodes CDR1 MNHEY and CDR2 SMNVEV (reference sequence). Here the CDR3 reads CASSLSQSSNTGELFF. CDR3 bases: TGTGCCAGCAGTTTATCCCAGTCATCGAACACCGGGGAGCTGTTTTTT.

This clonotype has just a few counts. The CDR3, as DNA: TGCAGTGCTGCAACCGTACTAGCGGGGGCGGAGACCCAGTACTTC. Its protein product is CSAATVLAGAETQYF. V and J are TRBV20-1 and TRBJ2-5, with 11 positions matching TRBD2. After removal of 5 bases from V and 5 bases from J, the junction contained 10 bases not matched to a gene. From germline, CDR1 is DFQATT and CDR2 SNEGSKA (reference sequence). CDR3 length equals 15 residues.

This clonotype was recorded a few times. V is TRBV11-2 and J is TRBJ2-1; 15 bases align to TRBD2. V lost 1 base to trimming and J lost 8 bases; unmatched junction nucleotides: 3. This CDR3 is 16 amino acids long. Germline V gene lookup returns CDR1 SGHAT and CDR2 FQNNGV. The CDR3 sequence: CASSLVGTSGGYEQFF. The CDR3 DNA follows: TGTGCCAGCAGCTTAGTGGGGACTAGCGGGGGGTATGAGCAGTTCTTC.

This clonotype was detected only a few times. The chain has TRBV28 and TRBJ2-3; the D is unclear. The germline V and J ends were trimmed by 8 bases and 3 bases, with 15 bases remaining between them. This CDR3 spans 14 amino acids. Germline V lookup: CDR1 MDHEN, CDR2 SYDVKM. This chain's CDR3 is CASSGSPLTDTQYF. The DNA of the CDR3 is TGTGCCAGCTCGGGTTCCCCGCTGACAGATACGCAGTATTTT.

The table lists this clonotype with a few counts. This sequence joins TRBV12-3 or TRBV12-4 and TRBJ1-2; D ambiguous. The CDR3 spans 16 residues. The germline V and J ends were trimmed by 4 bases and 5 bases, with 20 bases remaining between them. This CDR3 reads CASSSARRTGDYGYTF. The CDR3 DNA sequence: TGTGCCAGCAGTTCCGCCCGACGGACCGGGGATTATGGCTACACCTTC.

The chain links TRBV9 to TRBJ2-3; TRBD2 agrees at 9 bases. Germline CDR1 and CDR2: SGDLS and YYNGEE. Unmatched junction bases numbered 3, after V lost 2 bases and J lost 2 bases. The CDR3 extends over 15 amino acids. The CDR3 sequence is CASSVGGGATDTQYF. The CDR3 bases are TGTGCCAGCAGCGTCGGCGGGGGGGCCACAGATACGCAGTATTTT. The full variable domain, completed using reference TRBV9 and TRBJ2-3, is DSGVTQTPKHLITATGQRVTLRCSPRSGDLSVYWYQQSLDQGLQFLIQYYNGEERAKGNILERFSAQQFPDLHSELNLSSLELGDSALYFCASSVGGGATDTQYFGPGTRLTVL.

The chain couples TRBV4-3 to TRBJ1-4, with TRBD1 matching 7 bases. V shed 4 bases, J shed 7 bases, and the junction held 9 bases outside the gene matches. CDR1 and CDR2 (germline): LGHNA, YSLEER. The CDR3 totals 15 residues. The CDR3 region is CASSPGGGQGEKLFF. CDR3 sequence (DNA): TGCGCCAGCAGCCCAGGGGGGGGGCAGGGTGAAAAACTGTTTTTT.

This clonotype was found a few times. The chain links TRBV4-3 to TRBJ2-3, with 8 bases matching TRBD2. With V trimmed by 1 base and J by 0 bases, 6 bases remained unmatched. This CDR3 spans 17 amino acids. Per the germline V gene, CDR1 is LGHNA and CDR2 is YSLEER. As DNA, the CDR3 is TGCGCCAGCAGCCAAGTGGTAGCGGGGACTAGCACAGATACGCAGTATTTT. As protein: CASSQVVAGTSTDTQYF.

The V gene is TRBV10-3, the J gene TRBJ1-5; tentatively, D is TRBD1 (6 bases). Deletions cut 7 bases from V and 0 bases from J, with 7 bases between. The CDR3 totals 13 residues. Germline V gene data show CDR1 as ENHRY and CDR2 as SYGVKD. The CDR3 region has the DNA TGTGCCATCACAGGGGATAGCAATCAGCCCCAGCATTTT. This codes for CAITGDSNQPQHF.

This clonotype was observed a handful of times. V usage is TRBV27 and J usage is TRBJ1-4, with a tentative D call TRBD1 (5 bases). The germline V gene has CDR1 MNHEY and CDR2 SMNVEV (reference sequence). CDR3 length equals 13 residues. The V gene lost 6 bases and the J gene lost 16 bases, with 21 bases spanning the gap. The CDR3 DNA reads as TGTGCCAGCAGCATGCAGAAGCGACAGCTTCCGTTTTTT. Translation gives CASSMQKRQLPFF.

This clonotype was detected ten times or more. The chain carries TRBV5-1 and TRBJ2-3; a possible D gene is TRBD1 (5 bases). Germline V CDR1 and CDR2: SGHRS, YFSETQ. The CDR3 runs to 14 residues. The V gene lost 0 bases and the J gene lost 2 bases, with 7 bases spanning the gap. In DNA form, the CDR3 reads TGCGCCAGCAGCTTGGGACAGCTCACAGATACGCAGTATTTT. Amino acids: CASSLGQLTDTQYF.

CDR3 sequence (DNA): TGTGCCAGCAGCCCCCAGGGGATAGAGGAGACCTACGAGCAGTACTTC. It yields the protein CASSPQGIEETYEQYF. The rearrangement links TRBV7-8 to TRBJ2-7, with D possibly being TRBD1 (6 bases). Germline V gene lookup returns CDR1 SGHVS and CDR2 FQNEAQ. This CDR3 has 16 amino acids. Trimming shortened V by 5 bases and J by 2 bases, and 19 bases separated the two germline ends.

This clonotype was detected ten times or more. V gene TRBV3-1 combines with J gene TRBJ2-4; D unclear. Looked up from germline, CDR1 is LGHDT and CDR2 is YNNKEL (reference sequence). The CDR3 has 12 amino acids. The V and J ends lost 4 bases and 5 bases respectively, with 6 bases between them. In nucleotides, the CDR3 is TGTGCCAGCAGCCCCAGAGAAAACATTCAGTACTTC. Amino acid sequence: CASSPRENIQYF. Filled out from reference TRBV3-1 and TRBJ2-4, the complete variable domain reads DTAVSQTPKYLVTQMGNDKSIKCEQNLGHDTMYWYKQDSKKFLKIMFSYNNKELIINETVPNRFSPKSPDKAHLNLHINSLELGDSAVYFCASSPRENIQYFGAGTRLSVL.

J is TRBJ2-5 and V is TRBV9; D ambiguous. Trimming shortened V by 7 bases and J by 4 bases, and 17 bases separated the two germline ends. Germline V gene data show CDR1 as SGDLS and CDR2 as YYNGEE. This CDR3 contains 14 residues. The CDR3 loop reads CASSGLVSGETQYF. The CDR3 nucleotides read TGTGCCAGCTCGGGTTTGGTCTCGGGAGAGACCCAGTACTTC.

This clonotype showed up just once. The CDR3 DNA reads TGTGCCAGCAGCCAAGAAAGGGGGCTGCCCCAGCATTTT. Amino acid sequence: CASSQERGLPQHF. The V gene is TRBV14, the J gene TRBJ1-5; 7 nucleotides align to TRBD1. V trimming: 0 bases; J trimming: 9 bases; junction bases outside the gene matches: 2. The CDR3 runs to 13 residues. The germline gives CDR1 SGHDN, CDR2 FVKESK. Based on the CDR3 plus reference TRBV14 and TRBJ1-5, the full variable domain is EAGVTQFPSHSVIEKGQTVTLRCDPISGHDNLYWYRRVMGKEIKFLLHFVKESKQDESGMPNNRFLAERTGGTYSTLKVQPAELEDSGVYFCASSQERGLPQHFGDGTRLSIL.

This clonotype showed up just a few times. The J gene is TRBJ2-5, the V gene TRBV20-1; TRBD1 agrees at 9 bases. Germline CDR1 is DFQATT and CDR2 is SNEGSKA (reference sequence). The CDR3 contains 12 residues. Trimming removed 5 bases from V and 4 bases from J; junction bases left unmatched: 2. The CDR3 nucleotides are TGCAGTGCTCAGGACAGGGGAGAGACCCAGTACTTC. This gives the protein CSAQDRGETQYF.

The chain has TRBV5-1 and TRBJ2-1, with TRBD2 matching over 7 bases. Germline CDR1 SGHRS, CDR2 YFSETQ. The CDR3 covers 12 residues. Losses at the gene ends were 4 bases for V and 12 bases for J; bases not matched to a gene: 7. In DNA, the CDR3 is TGCGCCAGCAGCGATCCCTCGGGGGGGCAGTTCTTC. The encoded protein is CASSDPSGGQFF.

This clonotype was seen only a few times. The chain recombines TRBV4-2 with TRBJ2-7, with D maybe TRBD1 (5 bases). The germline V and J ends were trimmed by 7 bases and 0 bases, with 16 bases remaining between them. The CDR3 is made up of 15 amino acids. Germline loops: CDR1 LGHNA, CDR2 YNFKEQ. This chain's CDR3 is CASNSGPRSSYEQYF. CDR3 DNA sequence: TGTGCCAGCAACTCAGGGCCTAGGAGCTCCTACGAGCAGTACTTC.

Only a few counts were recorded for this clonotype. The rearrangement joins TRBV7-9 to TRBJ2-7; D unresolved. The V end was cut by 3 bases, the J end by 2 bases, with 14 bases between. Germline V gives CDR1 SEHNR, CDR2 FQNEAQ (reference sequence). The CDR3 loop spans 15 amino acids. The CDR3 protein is CASSFLAGQAYEQYF. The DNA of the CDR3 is TGTGCCAGCAGCTTCTTGGCTGGGCAGGCCTACGAGCAGTACTTC.

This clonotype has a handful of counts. CDR3 protein: CASSYYVKRTEAFF. Here the CDR3 DNA reads TGTGCCAGCAGTTATTATGTGAAGAGGACTGAAGCTTTCTTT. The genes are TRBV6-6 and TRBJ1-1, with D unclear. The CDR3 covers 14 residues. Germline values: CDR1 MNHNY, CDR2 SVGAGI (reference sequence). Trimming stripped 3 bases from V and 5 bases from J, with 13 bases between.

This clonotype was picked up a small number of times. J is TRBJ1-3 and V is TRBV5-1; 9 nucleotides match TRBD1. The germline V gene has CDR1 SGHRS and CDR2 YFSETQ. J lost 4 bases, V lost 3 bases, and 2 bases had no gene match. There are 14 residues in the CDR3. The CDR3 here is CASSSTGGGNTIYF. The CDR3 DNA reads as TGCGCCAGCAGCTCTACAGGGGGCGGAAACACCATATATTTT.

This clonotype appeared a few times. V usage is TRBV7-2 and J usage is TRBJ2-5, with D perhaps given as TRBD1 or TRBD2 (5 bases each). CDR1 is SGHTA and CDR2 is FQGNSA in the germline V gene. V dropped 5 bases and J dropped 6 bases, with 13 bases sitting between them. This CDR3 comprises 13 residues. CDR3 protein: CASSLRDVKTQYF. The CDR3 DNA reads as TGTGCCAGCAGCCTCCGGGACGTTAAGACCCAGTACTTC. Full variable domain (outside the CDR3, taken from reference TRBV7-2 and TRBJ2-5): GAGVSQSPSNKVTEKGKDVELRCDPISGHTALYWYRQSLGQGLEFLIYFQGNSAPDKSGLPSDRFSAERTGGSVSTLTIQRTQQEDSAVYLCASSLRDVKTQYFGPGTRLLVL.

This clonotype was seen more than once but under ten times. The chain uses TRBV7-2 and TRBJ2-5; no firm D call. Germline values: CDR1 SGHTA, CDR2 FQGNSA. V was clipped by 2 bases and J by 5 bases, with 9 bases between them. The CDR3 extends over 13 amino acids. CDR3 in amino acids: CASSLWSRETQYF. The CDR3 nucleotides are TGTGCCAGCAGCTTATGGAGTCGTGAGACCCAGTACTTC.

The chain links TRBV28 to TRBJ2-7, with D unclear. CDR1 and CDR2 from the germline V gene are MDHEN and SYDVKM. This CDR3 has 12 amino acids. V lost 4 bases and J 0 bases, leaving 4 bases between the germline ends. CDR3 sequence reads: CASSSFSYEQYV. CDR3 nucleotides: TGTGCCAGCAGTTCTTTCTCCTACGAGCAGTACGTC.